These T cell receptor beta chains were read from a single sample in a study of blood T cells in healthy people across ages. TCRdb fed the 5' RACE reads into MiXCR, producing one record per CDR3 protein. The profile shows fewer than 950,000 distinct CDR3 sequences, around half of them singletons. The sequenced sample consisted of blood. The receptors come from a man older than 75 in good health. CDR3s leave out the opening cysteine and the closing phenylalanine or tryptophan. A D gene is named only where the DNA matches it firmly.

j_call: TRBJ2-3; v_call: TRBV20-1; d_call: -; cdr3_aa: SARVSGGGHRYAY
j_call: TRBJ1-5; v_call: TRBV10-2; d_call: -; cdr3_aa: ATLDAFNQPQH
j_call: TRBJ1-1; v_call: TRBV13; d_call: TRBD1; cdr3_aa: ASSLGQGARAF
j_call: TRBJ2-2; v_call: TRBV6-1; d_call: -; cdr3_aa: ASRLRQGGYTGELF
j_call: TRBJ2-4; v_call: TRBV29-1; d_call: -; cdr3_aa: SVRGSALGEQY
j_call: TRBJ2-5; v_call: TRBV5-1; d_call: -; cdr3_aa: ASSPNGGVEETQY
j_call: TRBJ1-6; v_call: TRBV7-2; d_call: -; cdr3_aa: ASSLGVARTSSPLH
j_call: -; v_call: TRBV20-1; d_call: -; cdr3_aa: SARALLGQY
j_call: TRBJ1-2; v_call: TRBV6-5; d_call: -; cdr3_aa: ASSLGAGTLSGYT
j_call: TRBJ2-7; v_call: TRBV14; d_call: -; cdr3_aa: ASSQAVTRTYEQY
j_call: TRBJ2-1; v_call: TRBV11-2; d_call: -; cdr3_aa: ASSPRGLYEQF
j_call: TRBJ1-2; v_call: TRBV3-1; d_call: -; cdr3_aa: ASSQGPRGGYT
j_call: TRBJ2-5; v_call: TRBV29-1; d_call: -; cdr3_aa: GGGGSETQY
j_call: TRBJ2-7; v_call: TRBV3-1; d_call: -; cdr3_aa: ASSRQRWGYEQY
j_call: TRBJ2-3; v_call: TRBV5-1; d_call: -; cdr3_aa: ASSLENTQY
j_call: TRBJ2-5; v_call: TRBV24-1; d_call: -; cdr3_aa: ATSDPGAIQETQY
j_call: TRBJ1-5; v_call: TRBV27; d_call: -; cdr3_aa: ASSPHRDSNQPQH
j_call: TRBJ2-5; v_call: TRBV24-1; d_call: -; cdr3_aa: ATSDGGGGETQY
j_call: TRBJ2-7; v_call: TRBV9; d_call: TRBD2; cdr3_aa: ASSVGRGTYEQY
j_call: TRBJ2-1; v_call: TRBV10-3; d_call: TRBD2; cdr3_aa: AIGTLAGGYNEQF
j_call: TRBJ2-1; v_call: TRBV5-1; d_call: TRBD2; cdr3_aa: ASSLGLAGERF
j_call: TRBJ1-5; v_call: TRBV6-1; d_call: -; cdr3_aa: ASTSRGYSNQPQH
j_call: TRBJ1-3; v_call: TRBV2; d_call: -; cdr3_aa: ASSVGTTFSGNTIY
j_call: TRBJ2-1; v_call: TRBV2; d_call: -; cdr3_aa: ASSVLGLSNNEQF
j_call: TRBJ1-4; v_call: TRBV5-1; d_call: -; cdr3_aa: ASSIQGGEKLF
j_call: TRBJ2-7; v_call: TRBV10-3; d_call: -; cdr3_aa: AISLGTSYEQY
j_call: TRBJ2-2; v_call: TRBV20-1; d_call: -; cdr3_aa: SARPPQGRNTGELF
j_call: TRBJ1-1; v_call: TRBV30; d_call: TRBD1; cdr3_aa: AWSARGWEAF
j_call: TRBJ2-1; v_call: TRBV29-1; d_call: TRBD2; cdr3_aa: SCLGTNSYNEQF
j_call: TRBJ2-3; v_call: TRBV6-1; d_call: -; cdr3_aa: ASSEEAVPPTDTQY
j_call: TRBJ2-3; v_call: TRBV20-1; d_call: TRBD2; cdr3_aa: SARDSAGVIDTQY
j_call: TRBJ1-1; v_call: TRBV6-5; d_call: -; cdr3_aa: ASSYRRGGGTEAF
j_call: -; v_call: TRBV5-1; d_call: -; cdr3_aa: ASSMTGATYEQY
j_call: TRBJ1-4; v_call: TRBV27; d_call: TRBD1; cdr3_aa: ASSAMYRDSQNEKLF
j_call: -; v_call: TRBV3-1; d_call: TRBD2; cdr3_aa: ASSQLMMAPTRTGGEQY
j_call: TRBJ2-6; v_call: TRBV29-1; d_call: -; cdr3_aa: SVVLGQSSGANVLT
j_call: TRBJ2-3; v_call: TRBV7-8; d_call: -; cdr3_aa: ASSQHTGRYAY
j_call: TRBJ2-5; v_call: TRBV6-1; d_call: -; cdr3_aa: ASSPRSAGYQETLY
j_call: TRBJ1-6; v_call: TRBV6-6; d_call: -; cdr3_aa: ASSSGGGRNSPLH
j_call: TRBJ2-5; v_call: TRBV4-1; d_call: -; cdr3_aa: ASSQQDPQETQY
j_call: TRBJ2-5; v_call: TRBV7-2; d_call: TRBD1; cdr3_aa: ASRNRGKETQY
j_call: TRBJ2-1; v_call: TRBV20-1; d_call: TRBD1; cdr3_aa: SALDRGPYNEQF
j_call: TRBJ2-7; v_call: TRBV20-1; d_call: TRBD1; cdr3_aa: SGKGTGGPYEQY
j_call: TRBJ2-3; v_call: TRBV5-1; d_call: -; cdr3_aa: ASSLAGTMAGYAY
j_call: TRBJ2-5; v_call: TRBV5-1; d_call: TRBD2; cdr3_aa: ASSLVAGVGEQY
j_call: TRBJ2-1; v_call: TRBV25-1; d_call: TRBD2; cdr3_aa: ASREARGDNEQF
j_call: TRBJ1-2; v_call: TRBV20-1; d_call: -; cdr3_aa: SAGPGAGYT
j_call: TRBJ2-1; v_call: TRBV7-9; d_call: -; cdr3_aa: ASSPLHEQF
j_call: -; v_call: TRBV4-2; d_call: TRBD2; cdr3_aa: ASSHDQTSGEQF
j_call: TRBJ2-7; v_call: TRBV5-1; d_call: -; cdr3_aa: ASSLEKIHEQY
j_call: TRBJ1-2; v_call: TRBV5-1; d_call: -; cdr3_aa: ASSPNRMDGYT
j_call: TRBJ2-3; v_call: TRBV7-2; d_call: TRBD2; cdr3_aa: ASNPGLAGTDTQY
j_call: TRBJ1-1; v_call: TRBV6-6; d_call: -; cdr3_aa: ASSYSEGTEAF